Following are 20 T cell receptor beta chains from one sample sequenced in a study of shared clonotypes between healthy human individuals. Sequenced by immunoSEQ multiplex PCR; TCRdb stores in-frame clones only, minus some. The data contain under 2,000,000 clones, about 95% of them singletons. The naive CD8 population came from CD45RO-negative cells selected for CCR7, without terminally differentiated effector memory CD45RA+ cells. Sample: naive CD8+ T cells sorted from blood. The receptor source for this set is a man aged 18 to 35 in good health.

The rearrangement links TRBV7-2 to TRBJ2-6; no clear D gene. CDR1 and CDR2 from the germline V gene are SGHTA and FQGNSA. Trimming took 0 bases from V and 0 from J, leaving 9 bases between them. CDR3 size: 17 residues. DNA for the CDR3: TGTGCCAGCAGCTTAGCGCTAACTCACTCTGGGGCCAACGTCCTGACTTTC. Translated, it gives CASSLALTHSGANVLTF.

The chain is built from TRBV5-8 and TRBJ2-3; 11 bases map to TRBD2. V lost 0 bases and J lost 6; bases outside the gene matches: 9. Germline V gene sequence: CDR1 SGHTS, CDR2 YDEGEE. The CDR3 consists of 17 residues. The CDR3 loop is CASSLGVVAGGLDTQYF. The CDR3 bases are TGTGCCAGCAGCTTGGGCGTCGTAGCGGGAGGGCTGGATACGCAGTATTTT.

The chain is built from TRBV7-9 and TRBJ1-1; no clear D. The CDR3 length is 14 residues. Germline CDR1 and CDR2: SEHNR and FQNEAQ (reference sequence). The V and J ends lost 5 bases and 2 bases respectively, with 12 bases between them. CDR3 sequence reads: CASSGEDANTEAFF. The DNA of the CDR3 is TGTGCCAGCAGCGGGGAGGACGCAAACACTGAAGCTTTCTTT.

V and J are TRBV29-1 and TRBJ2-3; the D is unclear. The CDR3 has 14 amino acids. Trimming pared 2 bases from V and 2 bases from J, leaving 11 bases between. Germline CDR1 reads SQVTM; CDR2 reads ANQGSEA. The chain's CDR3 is CSVETGRLTDTQYF. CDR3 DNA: TGCAGCGTTGAAACCGGCCGTCTCACAGATACGCAGTATTTT.

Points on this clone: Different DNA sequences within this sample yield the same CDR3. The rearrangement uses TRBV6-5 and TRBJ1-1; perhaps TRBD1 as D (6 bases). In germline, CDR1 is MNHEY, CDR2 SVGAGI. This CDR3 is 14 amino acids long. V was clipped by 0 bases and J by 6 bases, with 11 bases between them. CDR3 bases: TGTGCCAGCAGTTACTCACCAGGGGTTGCTGAAGCTTTCTTT. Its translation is CASSYSPGVAEAFF.

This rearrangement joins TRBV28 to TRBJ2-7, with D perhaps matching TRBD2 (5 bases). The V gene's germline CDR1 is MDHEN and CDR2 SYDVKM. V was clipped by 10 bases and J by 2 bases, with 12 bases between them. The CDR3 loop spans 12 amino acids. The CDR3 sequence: CANPGIPYEQYF. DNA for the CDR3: TGTGCCAACCCGGGGATTCCCTACGAGCAGTACTTC.

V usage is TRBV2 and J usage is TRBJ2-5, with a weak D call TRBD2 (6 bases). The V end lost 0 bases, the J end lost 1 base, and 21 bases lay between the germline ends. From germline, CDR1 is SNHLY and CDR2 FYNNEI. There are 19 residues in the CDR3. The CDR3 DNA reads TGTGCCAGCAGTGAAGCAGGGGCGGGGTGGGGTATTAGCCAAGAGACCCAGTACTTC. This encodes CASSEAGAGWGISQETQYF.

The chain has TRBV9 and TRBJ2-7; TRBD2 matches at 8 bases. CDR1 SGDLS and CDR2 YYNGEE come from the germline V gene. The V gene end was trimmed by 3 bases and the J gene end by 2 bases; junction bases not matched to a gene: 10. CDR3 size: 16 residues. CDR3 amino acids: CASSAYSGVGAYEQYF. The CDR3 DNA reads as TGTGCCAGCAGCGCCTATAGCGGGGTGGGGGCCTACGAGCAGTACTTC. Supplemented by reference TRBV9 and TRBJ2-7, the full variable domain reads DSGVTQTPKHLITATGQRVTLRCSPRSGDLSVYWYQQSLDQGLQFLIQYYNGEERAKGNILERFSAQQFPDLHSELNLSSLELGDSALYFCASSAYSGVGAYEQYFGPGTRLTVT.

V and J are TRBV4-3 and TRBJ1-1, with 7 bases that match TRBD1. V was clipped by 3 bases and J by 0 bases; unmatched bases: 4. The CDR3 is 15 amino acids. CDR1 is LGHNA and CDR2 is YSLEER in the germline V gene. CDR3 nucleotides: TGCGCCAGCAGCCAGATGACAGGGATGAACACTGAAGCTTTCTTT. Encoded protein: CASSQMTGMNTEAFF.

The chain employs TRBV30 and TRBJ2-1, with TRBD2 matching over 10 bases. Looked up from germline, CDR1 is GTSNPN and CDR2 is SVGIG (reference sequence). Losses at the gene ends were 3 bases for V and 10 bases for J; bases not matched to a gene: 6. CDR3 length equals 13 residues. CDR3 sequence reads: CAWSVMGLAEQFF. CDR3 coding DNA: TGTGCCTGGAGCGTCATGGGACTAGCGGAGCAGTTCTTC.

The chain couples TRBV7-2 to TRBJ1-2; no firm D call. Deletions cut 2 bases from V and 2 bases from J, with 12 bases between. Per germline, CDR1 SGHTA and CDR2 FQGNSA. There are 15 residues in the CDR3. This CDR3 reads CASSLSAATNYGYTF. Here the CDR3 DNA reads TGTGCCAGCAGCTTATCCGCCGCCACGAACTATGGCTACACCTTC.

The CDR3 region has the DNA TGCGCCAGCAGCCAAAGTTCCAGGGCTGGAGAGACCCAGTACTTC. Its translation: CASSQSSRAGETQYF. This chain links TRBV4-1 with TRBJ2-5, with D possibly being TRBD1 (5 bases). Trimming took off 2 bases at V and 4 bases at J, with 14 bases between the two ends. There are 15 residues in the CDR3. CDR1 and CDR2 (germline): MGHRA, YSYEKL.

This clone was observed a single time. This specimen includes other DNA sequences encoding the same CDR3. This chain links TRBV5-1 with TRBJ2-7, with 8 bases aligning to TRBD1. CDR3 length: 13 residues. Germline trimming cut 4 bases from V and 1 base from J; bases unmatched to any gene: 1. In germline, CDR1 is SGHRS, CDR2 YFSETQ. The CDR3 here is CASSRTGSYEQYF. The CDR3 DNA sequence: TGCGCCAGCAGCCGGACAGGGTCCTACGAGCAGTACTTC.

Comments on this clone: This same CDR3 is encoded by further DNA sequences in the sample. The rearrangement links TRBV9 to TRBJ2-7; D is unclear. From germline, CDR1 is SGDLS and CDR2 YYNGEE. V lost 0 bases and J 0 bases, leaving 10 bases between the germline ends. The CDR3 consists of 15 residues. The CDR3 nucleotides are TGTGCCAGCAGCGTAGCTGGCAGTAGCTCCTACGAGCAGTACTTC. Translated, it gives CASSVAGSSSYEQYF.

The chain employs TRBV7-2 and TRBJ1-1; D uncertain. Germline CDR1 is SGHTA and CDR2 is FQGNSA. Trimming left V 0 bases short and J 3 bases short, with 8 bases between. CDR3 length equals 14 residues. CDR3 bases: TGTGCCAGCAGCTTAGCAAAGGTTTACACTGAAGCTTTCTTT. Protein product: CASSLAKVYTEAFF.

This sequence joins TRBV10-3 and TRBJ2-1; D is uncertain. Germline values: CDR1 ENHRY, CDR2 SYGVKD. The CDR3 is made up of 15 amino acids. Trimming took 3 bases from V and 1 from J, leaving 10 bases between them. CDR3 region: CAISEGLGSYNEQFF. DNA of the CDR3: TGTGCCATCAGTGAAGGGTTAGGGTCCTACAATGAGCAGTTCTTC.

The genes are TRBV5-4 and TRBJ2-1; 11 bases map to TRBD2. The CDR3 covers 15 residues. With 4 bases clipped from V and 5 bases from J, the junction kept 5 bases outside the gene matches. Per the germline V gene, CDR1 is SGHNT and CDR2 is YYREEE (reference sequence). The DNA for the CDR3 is TGTGCCAGCAGCCTGGGACTAGCGGAAGACAATGAGCAGTTCTTC. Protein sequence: CASSLGLAEDNEQFF.

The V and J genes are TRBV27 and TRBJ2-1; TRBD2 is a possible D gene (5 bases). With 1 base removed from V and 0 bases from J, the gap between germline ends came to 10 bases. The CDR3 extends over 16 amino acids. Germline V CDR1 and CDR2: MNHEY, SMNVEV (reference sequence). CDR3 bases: TGTGCCAGCAGTTTATTAGCGAGCAGCTCCTACAATGAGCAGTTCTTC. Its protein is CASSLLASSSYNEQFF.

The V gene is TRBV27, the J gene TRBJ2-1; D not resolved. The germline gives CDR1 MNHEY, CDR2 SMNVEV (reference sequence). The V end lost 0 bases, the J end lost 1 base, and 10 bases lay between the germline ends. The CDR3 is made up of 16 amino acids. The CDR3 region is CASSLSGTRSYNEQFF. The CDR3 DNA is TGTGCCAGCAGTTTATCGGGAACCCGGTCCTACAATGAGCAGTTCTTC.

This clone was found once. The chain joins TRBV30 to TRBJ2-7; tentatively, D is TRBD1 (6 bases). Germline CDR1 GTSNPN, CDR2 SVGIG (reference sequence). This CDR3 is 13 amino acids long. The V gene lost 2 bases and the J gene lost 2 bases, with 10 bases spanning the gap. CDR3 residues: CAWSLQGAYEQYF. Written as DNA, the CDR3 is TGTGCCTGGAGTTTACAGGGTGCCTACGAGCAGTACTTC. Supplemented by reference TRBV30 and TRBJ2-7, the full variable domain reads SQTIHQWPATLVQPVGSPLSLECTVEGTSNPNLYWYRQAAGRGLQLLFYSVGIGQISSEVPQNLSASRPQDRQFILSSKKLLLSDSGFYLCAWSLQGAYEQYFGPGTRLTVT.